A single sample is the source of the 4 T cell receptor beta chains below, sequenced in a study of beta chain features in type 1 diabetes. Regarding the study as a whole: Type 1 diabetes patients showed a moderate but significant shortening of TCRB CDR3s in all four CD4+ subsets.

Antigen specificity for these receptors is unknown. Expressed TCRB transcripts were sequenced, since all the RNA that had been isolated was reverse transcribed. TCRdb's table, derived via immunoSEQ multiplex PCR, lists solely in-frame clones and lacks some. The table lists hundreds of thousands of clones, approximately 14% of them singletons. The sample consisted of naive CD4+ T cells from blood. The receptors stem from a man aged 25-40 years with type 1 diabetes.

This clone has a handful of counts. This chain connects TRBV6-4 to TRBJ1-1; possibly TRBD1 for D (5 bases). The CDR3 runs 15 residues. Trimming took 6 bases from V and 0 from J, leaving 14 bases between them. Germline V gene sequence: CDR1 MRHNA, CDR2 SNTAGT. The CDR3 sequence is CASSPDSSMNTEAFF. The CDR3 nucleotides are TGTGCCAGCAGCCCCGACAGCAGCATGAACACTGAAGCTTTCTTT.

This clone was detected a few times. V and J are TRBV4-1 and TRBJ1-5; no definite D call. Germline values: CDR1 MGHRA, CDR2 YSYEKL. Between the trimmed V and J ends, which lost 0 bases and 6 bases, there was a span of 6 bases. The CDR3 consists of 13 residues. Here the CDR3 DNA reads TGCGCCAGCAGCCAAGAACAGAGTCAGCCCCAGCATTTT. This sequence encodes CASSQEQSQPQHF.

The chain uses TRBV15 and TRBJ2-1; the D gene is possibly TRBD1 (7 bases). The germline V gene encodes CDR1 LNHNV and CDR2 YYDKDF (reference sequence). Trimming left V 3 bases short and J 3 bases short, with 15 bases between. The CDR3 totals 16 residues. Written as DNA, the CDR3 is TGTGCCACCAGCAGGAGGCGGGACAGTTTCTACAATGAGCAGTTCTTC. This encodes CATSRRRDSFYNEQFF.

This chain uses TRBV20-1 with TRBJ2-1, with 7 bases lining up with TRBD1. The V gene's germline CDR1 is DFQATT and CDR2 SNEGSKA (reference sequence). V shed 6 bases and J 4 bases; nucleotides not matched to a gene: 0. This CDR3 spans 11 amino acids. This CDR3 reads CSAGQYNEQFF. In nucleotides, the CDR3 is TGCAGTGCGGGACAGTACAATGAGCAGTTCTTC.